Below, one T cell receptor beta chain is given with its context. Assay used: immunoSEQ multiplex PCR; TCRdb lists only in-frame clones, some missing. The sample includes tens of thousands of clones, 90% to 95% of them seen just once. The data are from a study of T cell changes during pregnancy in multiple sclerosis. The sequences come from CD8+ T cells from peripheral blood mononuclear cells, collected after pregnancy. The receptor was derived from a female donor with multiple sclerosis, enrolled in a pregnancy study.

This CDR3 is CAISETRISYNEQFF. In DNA, the CDR3 is TGTGCCATCAGTGAGACGAGAATTTCCTACAATGAGCAGTTCTTC. V usage is TRBV10-3 and J usage is TRBJ2-1; D unresolved. Germline V gene lookup returns CDR1 ENHRY and CDR2 SYGVKD. The CDR3 covers 15 residues. V dropped 2 bases and J dropped 1 base, with 9 bases sitting between them.